What follows is one T cell receptor beta chain and its context. Followed longitudinally, the Seattle patients had been enrolled during active infection. This entry comes from a study of blood T cell repertoires in COVID-19. Whole-study context: Specimens from acute and convalescent COVID-19 originated in the United States, Italy and Spain. PBMCs, B-cell-depleted T cells, or T cells were the source of the cDNA or gDNA that made up the material.

Original handling: Counts of nucleated cells, estimated from reference gene primer amplification, were obtained. The repertoire was sequenced with immunoSEQ multiplex PCR; TCRdb's copy has only in-frame clones and lacks some. That table is the source of V, J and clone size, and D and trimming were worked out from the DNA. Seen here are around 400,000 clones, around 87% observed once, and the top ten hold 2.3%. The CDR3 sequence is 16 residues long. The ends were cut back, 0 bases at V and 2 bases at J, with 12 bases in the middle. CDR1 is SGDLS and CDR2 is YYNGEE in the germline V gene. The sequence was obtained from a woman aged 60 to 75 with COVID-19, enrolled during active disease. The sample consisted of peripheral blood. The chain employs TRBV9 and TRBJ1-3; TRBD1 might be the D (6 bases). Here the CDR3 reads CASSVAGVEAGNTIYF. The CDR3 region has the DNA TGTGCCAGCAGCGTAGCAGGGGTCGAGGCTGGAAACACCATATATTTT.